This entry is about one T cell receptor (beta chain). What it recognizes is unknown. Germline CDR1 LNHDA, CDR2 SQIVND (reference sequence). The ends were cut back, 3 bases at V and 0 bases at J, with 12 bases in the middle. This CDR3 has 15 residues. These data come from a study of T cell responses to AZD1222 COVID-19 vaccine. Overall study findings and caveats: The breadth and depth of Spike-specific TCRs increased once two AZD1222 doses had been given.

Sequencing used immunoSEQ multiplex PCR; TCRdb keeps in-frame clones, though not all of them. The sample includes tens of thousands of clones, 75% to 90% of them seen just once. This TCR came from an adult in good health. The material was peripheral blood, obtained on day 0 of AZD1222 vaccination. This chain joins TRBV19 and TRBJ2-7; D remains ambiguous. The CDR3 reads CASSIRWFPSYEQYF. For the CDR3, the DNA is TGTGCCAGTAGTATTAGGTGGTTCCCCTCCTACGAGCAGTACTTC. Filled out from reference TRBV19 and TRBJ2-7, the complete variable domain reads DGGITQSPKYLFRKEGQNVTLSCEQNLNHDAMYWYRQDPGQGLRLIYYSQIVNDFQKGDIAEGYSVSREKKESFPLTVTSAQKNPTAFYLCASSIRWFPSYEQYFGPGTRLTVT.